A single sample gave rise to the 5 T cell receptor beta chains below, sequenced in a study of vaccination effects on CD4 cells after COVID-19. Antigen-specific CD4+ T cells were expanded (with viral peptide pools) by the ViraFEST assay ahead of sequencing. A roughly ten-day culture period preceded the isolation of CD4+ T cells. Vaccine recipients had no previous SARS-CoV-2 infection; their nucleocapsid antibodies were negative. This table comes from immunoSEQ multiplex PCR, and its TCRdb copy is limited to in-frame clones, with some not included. Counted here are about 41,000 clones, roughly 70% occurring once; the ten biggest clones make up approximately 25%. Their antigen targets remain unknown. The material was CD4+ T cells from PBMCs cultured with HCoV-OC43 spike peptides, obtained before COVID-19 vaccination. Specified subset: HCoV-OC43 spike overlapping peptide pool stimulation. The receptors shown here come from a human donor who received a COVID-19 vaccine.

The gene calls are TRBV7-8 and TRBJ2-5, with D perhaps given as TRBD1 or TRBD2 (5 bases each). This CDR3 has 15 residues. With 5 bases removed from V and 4 bases from J, the gap between germline ends came to 17 bases. Germline V gives CDR1 SGHVS, CDR2 FQNEAQ. CDR3 in DNA: TGTGCCAGCAGCCCCATTGGTGGGGGACGAGAGACCCAGTACTTC. Translated, it gives CASSPIGGGRETQYF.

This clone was recorded once. This rearrangement joins TRBV7-9 to TRBJ2-3, with 10 bases lining up with TRBD2. The CDR3 sequence is 16 residues long. Per the germline V gene, CDR1 is SEHNR and CDR2 is FQNEAQ (reference sequence). The ends lost 2 bases at V and 6 bases at J; junction bases unmatched: 8. The CDR3 is CASSLFSAGGRDTQYF. CDR3 coding DNA: TGTGCCAGCAGCTTATTCTCAGCGGGAGGGCGGGATACGCAGTATTTT.

For the CDR3, the DNA is TGTGCCAGCTCACCGGCCTCGTGGGATGCTAATACGCAGTATTTT. The encoded protein is CASSPASWDANTQYF. The V gene is TRBV18, the J gene TRBJ2-3; D is uncertain. Per germline, CDR1 KGHSH and CDR2 LQKENI. Trimming took 3 bases from V and 7 from J, leaving 17 bases between them. The CDR3 sequence is 15 residues long.

This clone was seen more than once but under ten times. The DNA for the CDR3 is TGTGCCACCAGCATTGGGACAGCGAGAGACTATGGCTACACCTTC. As protein: CATSIGTARDYGYTF. This chain links TRBV15 with TRBJ1-2; 7 bases line up with TRBD1. J lost 3 bases, V lost 4 bases, and 8 bases had no gene match. This CDR3 has 15 amino acids. Germline V gene lookup returns CDR1 LNHNV and CDR2 YYDKDF (reference sequence). The whole variable domain, remainder taken from reference TRBV15 and TRBJ1-2, is DAMVIQNPRYQVTQFGKPVTLSCSQTLNHNVMYWYQQKSSQAPKLLFHYYDKDFNNEADTPDNFQSRRPNTSFCFLDIRSPGLGDTAMYLCATSIGTARDYGYTFGSGTRLTVV.

This clone has only a few counts. The rearrangement joins TRBV10-3 to TRBJ1-1; TRBD1 might be the D (6 bases). V was clipped by 3 bases and J by 1 base, with 9 bases between them. This CDR3 is built from 14 residues. The germline CDR1 and CDR2 sequences are ENHRY and SYGVKD. CDR3 coding DNA: TGTGCCATCAGTGACAGGGGCTGGAACACTGAAGCTTTCTTT. This codes for CAISDRGWNTEAFF.